Following are 27 T cell receptor beta chains from one sample sequenced in a study of OX40 agonist ivuxolimab in advanced cancers. Measured with immunoSEQ multiplex PCR; TCRdb has only the in-frame clones, and not every one. The sample yields 99,000 or so clones, roughly 95% seen once. The sequencing here drew on CD4+ or CD8+ T cells sorted from blood, taken in a trial of the OX40 agonist ivuxolimab. The receptors stem from an adult with an advanced solid tumor such as melanoma, head and neck, liver or kidney cancer.

The chain combines TRBV7-2 with TRBJ1-5, with 9 bases fitting TRBD1. J was trimmed by 4 bases and V by 5 bases; bases with no gene match: 3. Per germline, CDR1 SGHTA and CDR2 FQGNSA. The CDR3 runs 14 residues. Here the CDR3 DNA reads TGTGCCAGCAGCCCGGACAGGGGAAATCAGCCCCAGCATTTT. As protein: CASSPDRGNQPQHF.

The V call is TRBV5-1, the J call TRBJ2-4; 10 nucleotides match TRBD2. V shed 4 bases, J shed 0 bases, and the junction held 1 base outside the gene matches. Germline V CDR1 and CDR2: SGHRS, YFSETQ. CDR3 length equals 15 residues. Here the CDR3 DNA reads TGCGCCAGCAGCCCTAGCGGGGGAGCCAAAAACATTCAGTACTTC. The encoded protein is CASSPSGGAKNIQYF.

This clone showed up just once. The V gene is TRBV19, the J gene TRBJ2-7; TRBD1 matches at 7 bases. Germline lookup yields CDR1 LNHDA and CDR2 SQIVND (reference sequence). This CDR3 contains 15 residues. J gave up 0 bases and V 4 bases, and 6 bases lay outside the gene matches. The CDR3 is CASSTKTGSSYEQYF. In DNA, the CDR3 is TGTGCCAGTAGTACAAAGACAGGGAGCTCCTACGAGCAGTACTTC. Full variable domain (outside the CDR3, taken from reference TRBV19 and TRBJ2-7): DGGITQSPKYLFRKEGQNVTLSCEQNLNHDAMYWYRQDPGQGLRLIYYSQIVNDFQKGDIAEGYSVSREKKESFPLTVTSAQKNPTAFYLCASSTKTGSSYEQYFGPGTRLTVT.

In the case of this clone: The germline gene is not matched at one end of the junction; a read error may be the cause. This CDR3 is CASSLAGTRRDYTF. In DNA, the CDR3 is TGTGCCAGCAGCCTAGCCGGGACACGGCGCGACTACACCTTC. This chain joins TRBV7-2 and TRBJ1-2; a weak D match, TRBD1 (6 bases). The germline CDR1 and CDR2 sequences are SGHTA and FQGNSA. The CDR3 consists of 14 residues. Based on the CDR3 plus reference TRBV7-2 and TRBJ1-2, the full variable domain is GAGVSQSPSNKVTEKGKDVELRCDPISGHTALYWYRQSLGQGLEFLIYFQGNSAPDKSGLPSDRFSAERTGGSVSTLTIQRTQQEDSAVYLCASSLAGTRRDYTFGSGTRLTVV.

This chain connects TRBV4-1 to TRBJ2-7; D not certain. Germline-derived CDR1 and CDR2 are MGHRA and YSYEKL. V was trimmed by 0 bases and J by 0 bases, leaving 12 bases between them. This CDR3 spans 16 amino acids. The CDR3 reads CASSQDVTASSYEQYF. The CDR3 coding sequence is TGCGCCAGCAGCCAAGATGTGACGGCGAGCTCCTACGAGCAGTACTTC.

This clone turned up a few times. The chain carries TRBV7-3 and TRBJ2-1, with 12 positions matching TRBD2. V was clipped by 5 bases and J by 9 bases; unmatched bases: 11. The CDR3 sequence is 16 residues long. Germline V CDR1 and CDR2: SGHTA, FQGTGA. The CDR3 loop is CASSPRDLAGGSEQFF. The CDR3 bases are TGTGCCAGCAGCCCGCGGGACCTAGCGGGAGGGAGTGAGCAGTTCTTC.

The genes are TRBV23-1 and TRBJ2-2; TRBD2 aligns across 7 bases. TRBV23-1 is an ORF; its function is uncertain. Trimming removed 9 bases from V and 7 bases from J; junction bases left unmatched: 14. The CDR3 has 15 amino acids. The CDR3 here is CASPIPGGEGGELFF. DNA of the CDR3: TGCGCCAGTCCTATTCCAGGCGGGGAGGGCGGGGAGCTGTTTTTT.

The chain uses TRBV9 and TRBJ2-7; D possibly matches TRBD1 or TRBD2 (7 bases each). The germline V and J ends were trimmed by 0 bases and 5 bases, with 21 bases remaining between them. CDR1 is SGDLS and CDR2 is YYNGEE in the germline V gene. This CDR3 region has 17 residues. CDR3: CASSVAGGGGGWDEQYF. The DNA for the CDR3 is TGTGCCAGCAGCGTAGCTGGGGGAGGGGGCGGTTGGGACGAGCAGTACTTC. The complete variable domain, with remaining parts taken from reference TRBV9 and TRBJ2-7, reads DSGVTQTPKHLITATGQRVTLRCSPRSGDLSVYWYQQSLDQGLQFLIQYYNGEERAKGNILERFSAQQFPDLHSELNLSSLELGDSALYFCASSVAGGGGGWDEQYFGPGTRLTVT.

V is TRBV27 and J is TRBJ2-1, with D perhaps matching TRBD1 (6 bases). The CDR3 consists of 17 residues. The ends were cut back, 5 bases at V and 3 bases at J, with 20 bases in the middle. CDR1 and CDR2 (germline): MNHEY, SMNVEV (reference sequence). Here the CDR3 DNA reads TGTGCCAGCAGTCTAAAAGGGTACGGGACACTCTACAATGAGCAGTTCTTC. Amino acids: CASSLKGYGTLYNEQFF.

The chain has TRBV7-9 and TRBJ2-5; a possible D gene is TRBD2 (5 bases). Germline loops: CDR1 SEHNR, CDR2 FQNEAQ (reference sequence). V lost 0 bases and J lost 0, with 20 bases in between. The CDR3 spans 19 residues. Here the CDR3 reads CASSLASAREDWYQETQYF. The CDR3 region has the DNA TGTGCCAGCAGCTTAGCATCGGCTCGGGAAGATTGGTACCAAGAGACCCAGTACTTC.

The J gene is TRBJ1-4, the V gene TRBV7-8; TRBD1 matches 8 bases. The CDR3 is made up of 15 amino acids. Germline CDR1 is SGHVS and CDR2 is FQNEAQ. V was pared by 5 bases and J by 8 bases, with 10 bases of the junction left unmatched. CDR3 sequence: CASSPRDRSSEKLFF. DNA for the CDR3: TGTGCCAGCAGCCCCCGGGACAGGAGCTCGGAAAAACTGTTTTTT.

The sample holds one count of this clone. The gene calls are TRBV7-9 and TRBJ1-1; D gene uncertain. V was pared by 1 base and J by 1 base, with 13 bases between. Per germline, CDR1 SEHNR and CDR2 FQNEAQ (reference sequence). The CDR3 totals 16 residues. CDR3 loop: CASSLGLGKSNTEAFF. CDR3 nucleotides: TGTGCCAGCAGCTTAGGTCTGGGGAAGTCGAACACTGAAGCTTTCTTT.

This clone turned up a few times. In nucleotides, the CDR3 is TGTGCCAGCAGCTTGGACGGCCATCAGCCCCAGCATTTT. It translates to CASSLDGHQPQHF. The chain links TRBV5-4 to TRBJ1-5; D is uncertain. The ends were cut back, 0 bases at V and 5 bases at J, with 6 bases in the middle. The germline CDR1 and CDR2 sequences are SGHNT and YYREEE (reference sequence). The CDR3 length is 13 residues. Full variable domain (outside the CDR3, taken from reference TRBV5-4 and TRBJ1-5): ETGVTQSPTHLIKTRGQQVTLRCSSQSGHNTVSWYQQALGQGPQFIFQYYREEENGRGNFPPRFSGLQFPNYSSELNVNALELDDSALYLCASSLDGHQPQHFGDGTRLSIL.

V and J are TRBV7-6 and TRBJ1-1, with D possibly TRBD1 on 5 matching bases. The V end was cut by 2 bases, the J end by 0 bases, with 10 bases between. Germline V gene lookup returns CDR1 SGHVS and CDR2 FNYEAQ. The CDR3 extends over 15 amino acids. The CDR3 here is CASSLRRGMNTEAFF. CDR3 nucleotide sequence: TGTGCCAGCAGCTTACGGAGGGGCATGAACACTGAAGCTTTCTTT.

The rearrangement joins TRBV29-1 to TRBJ1-2; perhaps TRBD1 as D (6 bases). This CDR3 contains 14 residues. CDR1 is SQVTM and CDR2 is ANQGSEA in the germline V gene. Trimming stripped 6 bases from V and 8 bases from J, with 22 bases between. In nucleotides, the CDR3 is TGCAGCGTCCCACGCGCATACAGGGAGGGGGGCTACACCTTC. It encodes CSVPRAYREGGYTF.

This clone was seen a single time. The CDR3 reads CASSPQANEKLFF. The CDR3 bases are TGTGCCAGCTCACCACAGGCTAATGAAAAACTGTTTTTT. The rearrangement joins TRBV18 to TRBJ1-4; D unresolved. Germline V CDR1 and CDR2: KGHSH, LQKENI. The CDR3 runs to 13 residues. Trimming stripped 1 base from V and 3 bases from J, with 3 bases between.

The chain couples TRBV5-6 to TRBJ2-2; D is possibly TRBD2 (5 bases). The V gene's germline CDR1 is SGHDT and CDR2 YYEEEE. This CDR3 has 16 residues. V shed 2 bases and J shed 5 bases, with 16 bases lying between them. The CDR3 here is CASSFRGTRGTGELFF. The CDR3 bases are TGTGCCAGCAGCTTTAGAGGAACCCGCGGGACCGGGGAGCTGTTTTTT.

This chain connects TRBV5-1 to TRBJ1-4; possible D gene TRBD1, 5 bases. The CDR3 spans 15 residues. Per the germline V gene, CDR1 is SGHRS and CDR2 is YFSETQ. The V end lost 3 bases, the J end lost 2 bases, and 11 bases lay between the germline ends. CDR3 nucleotide sequence: TGCGCCAGCAGCTCGGGGCCGAACACTAATGAAAAACTGTTTTTT. Amino acids: CASSSGPNTNEKLFF. Combining the CDR3 with reference TRBV5-1 and TRBJ1-4 gives the whole variable domain KAGVTQTPRYLIKTRGQQVTLSCSPISGHRSVSWYQQTPGQGLQFLFEYFSETQRNKGNFPGRFSGRQFSNSRSEMNVSTLELGDSALYLCASSSGPNTNEKLFFGSGTQLSVL.

The chain is built from TRBV5-1 and TRBJ1-6; 9 nucleotides match TRBD1. Germline trimming cut 7 bases from V and 10 bases from J; bases unmatched to any gene: 9. The CDR3 is 14 residues long. Germline V gene sequence: CDR1 SGHRS, CDR2 YFSETQ. The CDR3 region has the DNA TGCGCCAGCCCGAGAGGGACAGGGCGGTCACCCCTCCACTTT. Protein sequence: CASPRGTGRSPLHF.

This chain uses TRBV10-3 with TRBJ1-5; TRBD1 matches 9 bases. Trimming cost V 10 bases and J 6 bases; bases outside gene matches: 10. CDR3 length: 14 amino acids. Germline V CDR1 and CDR2: ENHRY, SYGVKD. In DNA form, the CDR3 reads TGTGCCACGGGGGGACAGGGTAACGGTCAGCCCCAGCATTTT. Encoded protein: CATGGQGNGQPQHF.

V is TRBV18 and J is TRBJ2-7, with D maybe TRBD1 (6 bases). V lost 3 bases and J lost 1, with 10 bases in between. The CDR3 totals 14 residues. The V gene's germline CDR1 is KGHSH and CDR2 LQKENI. This chain's CDR3 is CASSPDSLSYEQYF. The CDR3 DNA follows: TGTGCCAGCTCACCGGACAGTCTTTCCTACGAGCAGTACTTC.

This chain's CDR3 is CASTIGTAAYEAFF. DNA for the CDR3: TGTGCCAGCACCATCGGGACAGCCGCTTACGAAGCTTTCTTT. The chain combines TRBV28 with TRBJ1-1; 7 positions agree with TRBD1. Germline V CDR1 and CDR2: MDHEN, SYDVKM. This CDR3 comprises 14 residues. Trimming took 7 bases from V and 8 from J; bases not matched to a gene: 13. Full variable domain (remainder filled in from reference TRBV28 and TRBJ1-1): DVKVTQSSRYLVKRTGEKVFLECVQDMDHENMFWYRQDPGLGLRLIYFSYDVKMKEKGDIPEGYSVSREKKERFSLILESASTNQTSMYLCASTIGTAAYEAFFGQGTRLTVV.

The rearrangement links TRBV7-2 to TRBJ2-5; D assignment may be TRBD1 or TRBD2 (5 bases each). The J call may be incorrect, as the DNA end agrees better with TRBJ2-7. Germline lookup yields CDR1 SGHTA and CDR2 FQGNSA. The CDR3 covers 17 residues. For the CDR3, the DNA is TGTGCCAGCAGCCCCCCGGGGTTCAGGGACCCCTCCTACGAGCAGTACTTC. It yields the protein CASSPPGFRDPSYEQYF.

The chain recombines TRBV11-2 with TRBJ1-5; D may be TRBD1 (5 bases). V was cut by 5 bases and J by 12 bases, with 17 bases left in between. Per germline, CDR1 SGHAT and CDR2 FQNNGV. There are 13 residues in the CDR3. The CDR3 sequence: CASSADGPGLQHF. The DNA for the CDR3 is TGTGCCAGCAGCGCGGACGGTCCGGGGCTCCAGCATTTT.

The rearrangement joins TRBV6-1 to TRBJ1-5; the D is unclear. V was shortened by 10 bases and J by 0 bases, with 13 bases between the two germline ends. CDR1 is MNHNS, CDR2 SASEGT, per germline. CDR3 size: 14 residues. CDR3 protein: CATTHGTSNQPQHF. The CDR3 DNA reads as TGTGCCACCACTCACGGCACTAGCAATCAGCCCCAGCATTTT.

The chain combines TRBV27 with TRBJ2-3; no clear D. There are 16 residues in the CDR3. Trimming removed 4 bases from V and 1 base from J, with 15 bases in between. Germline CDR1 MNHEY, CDR2 SMNVEV (reference sequence). CDR3 loop: CASSSDRSRGTDTQYF. DNA for the CDR3: TGTGCCAGCAGTTCGGACCGTTCAAGGGGCACAGATACGCAGTATTTT.

The V call is TRBV5-1, the J call TRBJ1-2; 8 positions match TRBD1. Germline V CDR1 and CDR2: SGHRS, YFSETQ. This CDR3 is 20 amino acids long. V was clipped by 4 bases and J by 2 bases; unmatched bases: 22. This CDR3 is CASSRLVGPNPGQENYGYTF. The CDR3 DNA reads as TGCGCCAGCAGCCGTCTTGTGGGACCAAATCCGGGACAGGAGAACTATGGCTACACCTTC.